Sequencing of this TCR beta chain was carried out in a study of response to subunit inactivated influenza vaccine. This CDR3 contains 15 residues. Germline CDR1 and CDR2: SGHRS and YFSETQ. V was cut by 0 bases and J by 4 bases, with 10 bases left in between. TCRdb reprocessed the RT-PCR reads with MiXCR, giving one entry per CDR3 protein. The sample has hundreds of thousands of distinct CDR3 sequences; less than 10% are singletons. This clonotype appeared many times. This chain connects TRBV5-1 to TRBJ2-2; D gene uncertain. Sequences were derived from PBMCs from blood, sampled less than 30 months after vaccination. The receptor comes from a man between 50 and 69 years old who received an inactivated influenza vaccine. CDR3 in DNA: TGCGCCAGCAGCTTGGTGTCAGGCTCCACCGGGGAGCTGTTTTTT. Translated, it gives CASSLVSGSTGELFF. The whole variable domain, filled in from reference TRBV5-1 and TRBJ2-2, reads KAGVTQTPRYLIKTRGQQVTLSCSPISGHRSVSWYQQTPGQGLQFLFEYFSETQRNKGNFPGRFSGRQFSNSRSEMNVSTLELGDSALYLCASSLVSGSTGELFFGEGSRLTVL.